The 9 T cell receptor beta chains listed next were all sequenced from one sample in a study of tumor and adjacent non-tumor tissue in lung cancer. RNA was extracted from bulk tissue without any cell sorting. The library came from three nested PCR rounds adapted from ARM-PCR protocols. TCRdb analysed the multiplex PCR reads with MiXCR anew, one entry per CDR3 protein. The sample lists about 110,000 distinct CDR3 sequences, roughly 74% occurring once. Specimen: lung tumor tissue. Receptor source: a woman aged 55-69 years with non-small cell lung cancer.

On this clonotype itself: A read error may explain this, as a much larger clone is one base away. The V call is TRBV20-1, the J call TRBJ1-5, with 8 bases matching TRBD1. The CDR3 loop spans 10 amino acids. V trimming: 5 bases; J trimming: 12 bases; junction bases outside the gene matches: 3. Germline-derived CDR1 and CDR2 are DFQATT and SNEGSKA (reference sequence). In DNA, the CDR3 is TGCAGTGCTGGGGACAGGCACCAGCATTTT. Protein product: CSAGDRHQHF.

A remark on this clonotype: Its ends do not fully match the called genes, so a read error is possible. The J gene is TRBJ1-5, the V gene TRBV20-1; D call uncertain. Germline CDR1 and CDR2: DFQATT and SNEGSKA (reference sequence). This CDR3 has 12 residues. The DNA for the CDR3 is TGCAGTGTCGCGAGACGCCATCAGTCCCAGCATTTT. It translates to CSVARRHQSQHF.

A word on this clonotype: No conserved phenylalanine or tryptophan is present at the end of the CDR3, so a read error is the likely explanation. The chain couples TRBV29-1 to TRBJ2-2, with 8 bases identical to TRBD1. Trimming took 3 bases from V and 8 from J; bases not matched to a gene: 8. This CDR3 spans 14 amino acids. CDR1 SQVTM and CDR2 ANQGSEA come from the germline V gene. Here the CDR3 reads CSVDWQGATGELFI. The DNA for the CDR3 is TGCAGCGTTGATTGGCAGGGGGCAACTGGGGAGCTGTTTATT.

This clonotype has at least ten counts. The chain has TRBV6-6 and TRBJ1-2; D remains ambiguous. The CDR3 loop spans 16 amino acids. Germline CDR1 MNHNY, CDR2 SVGAGI (reference sequence). The V end lost 4 bases, the J end lost 4 bases, and 19 bases lay between the germline ends. The CDR3 here is CASSLSDGRFLYGYTF. The CDR3 DNA follows: TGTGCCAGCAGTTTATCGGACGGTCGTTTCCTCTATGGCTACACCTTC.

As regards this clonotype: A much larger clone lies a single base off, so this may be a read error. The chain combines TRBV29-1 with TRBJ2-7; D call uncertain. There are 12 residues in the CDR3. From germline, CDR1 is SQVTM and CDR2 ANQGSEA. V was clipped by 1 base and J by 3 bases, with 7 bases between them. The CDR3 is CSVEGGIYEQYF. In DNA, the CDR3 is TGCAGCGTTGAAGGCGGTATCTACGAGCAGTACTTC.

The chain is built from TRBV29-1 and TRBJ2-7; D might be TRBD1 (6 bases). Germline V gene sequence: CDR1 SQVTM, CDR2 ANQGSEA. The CDR3 length is 15 residues. The V and J ends lost 4 bases and 2 bases respectively, with 18 bases between them. In DNA, the CDR3 is TGCAGCGTTGGGGGGACACCCAACTCAGCCTACGAGCAGTACTTC. This gives the protein CSVGGTPNSAYEQYF.

As for this clonotype: A single base separates this from a much larger clone, so it may be a read error. This chain connects TRBV5-5 to TRBJ2-7, with D perhaps matching TRBD1 (5 bases). Looked up from germline, CDR1 is SGHKS and CDR2 is YYEKEE (reference sequence). CDR3 length: 14 amino acids. The V end lost 2 bases, the J end lost 6 bases, and 15 bases lay between the germline ends. CDR3: CASSFSWQGGEQYF. CDR3 sequence (DNA): TGTGCCAGCAGCTTTTCTTGGCAGGGCGGCGAGCAGTACTTC. The variable domain in full, completed from reference TRBV5-5 and TRBJ2-7, reads DAGVTQSPTHLIKTRGQQVTLRCSPISGHKSVSWYQQVLGQGPQFIFQYYEKEERGRGNFPDRFSARQFPNYSSELNVNALLLGDSALYLCASSFSWQGGEQYFGPGTRLTVT.

About this clonotype itself: Just one base apart from a much larger clone, this may be a read error. Since no conserved phenylalanine or tryptophan closes the CDR3, a read error is the likely cause. V is TRBV29-1 and J is TRBJ2-5; no reliable D call. Between the trimmed V and J ends, which lost 0 bases and 2 bases, there was a span of 10 bases. Germline V gene data show CDR1 as SQVTM and CDR2 as ANQGSEA. This CDR3 is built from 14 residues. CDR3 coding DNA: TGCAGCGTTGAAGATCCTCGGACGCAAGAGACCCAGTACTTA. It encodes CSVEDPRTQETQYL.

V is TRBV6-2 or TRBV6-3 and J is TRBJ2-7; a possible D gene is TRBD2 (7 bases). The tail of the sequence fits TRBJ2-1 better, so the J call may be wrong. From germline, CDR1 is MNHEY and CDR2 SVGEGT. The CDR3 sequence is 14 residues long. The CDR3 here is CASTSPGGGYEQFF. In DNA form, the CDR3 reads TGTGCCAGCACTTCCCCGGGGGGCGGCTACGAGCAGTTCTTC.